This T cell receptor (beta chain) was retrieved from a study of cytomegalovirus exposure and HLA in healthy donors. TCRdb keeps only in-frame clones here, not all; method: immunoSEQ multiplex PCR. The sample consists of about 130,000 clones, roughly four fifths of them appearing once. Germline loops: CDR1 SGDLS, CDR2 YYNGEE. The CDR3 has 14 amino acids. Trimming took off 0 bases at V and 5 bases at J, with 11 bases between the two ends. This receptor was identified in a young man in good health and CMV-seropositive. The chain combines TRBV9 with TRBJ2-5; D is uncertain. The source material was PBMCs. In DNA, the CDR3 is TGTGCCAGCAGCGTAGGCCACTCTCGGGAGACCCAGTACTTC. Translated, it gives CASSVGHSRETQYF.